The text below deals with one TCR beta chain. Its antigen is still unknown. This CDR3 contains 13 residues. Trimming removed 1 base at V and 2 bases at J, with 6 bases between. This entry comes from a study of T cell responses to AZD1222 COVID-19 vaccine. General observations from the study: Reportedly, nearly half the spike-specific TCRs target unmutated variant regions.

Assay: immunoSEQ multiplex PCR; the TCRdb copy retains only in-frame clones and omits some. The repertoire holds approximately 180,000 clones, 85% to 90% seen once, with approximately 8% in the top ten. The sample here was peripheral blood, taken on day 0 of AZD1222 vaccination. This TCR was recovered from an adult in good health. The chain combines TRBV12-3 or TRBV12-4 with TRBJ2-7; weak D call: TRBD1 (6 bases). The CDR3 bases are TGTGCCAGCAGTTTAGGGGGGCCCTACGAGCAGTACTTC. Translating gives CASSLGGPYEQYF.